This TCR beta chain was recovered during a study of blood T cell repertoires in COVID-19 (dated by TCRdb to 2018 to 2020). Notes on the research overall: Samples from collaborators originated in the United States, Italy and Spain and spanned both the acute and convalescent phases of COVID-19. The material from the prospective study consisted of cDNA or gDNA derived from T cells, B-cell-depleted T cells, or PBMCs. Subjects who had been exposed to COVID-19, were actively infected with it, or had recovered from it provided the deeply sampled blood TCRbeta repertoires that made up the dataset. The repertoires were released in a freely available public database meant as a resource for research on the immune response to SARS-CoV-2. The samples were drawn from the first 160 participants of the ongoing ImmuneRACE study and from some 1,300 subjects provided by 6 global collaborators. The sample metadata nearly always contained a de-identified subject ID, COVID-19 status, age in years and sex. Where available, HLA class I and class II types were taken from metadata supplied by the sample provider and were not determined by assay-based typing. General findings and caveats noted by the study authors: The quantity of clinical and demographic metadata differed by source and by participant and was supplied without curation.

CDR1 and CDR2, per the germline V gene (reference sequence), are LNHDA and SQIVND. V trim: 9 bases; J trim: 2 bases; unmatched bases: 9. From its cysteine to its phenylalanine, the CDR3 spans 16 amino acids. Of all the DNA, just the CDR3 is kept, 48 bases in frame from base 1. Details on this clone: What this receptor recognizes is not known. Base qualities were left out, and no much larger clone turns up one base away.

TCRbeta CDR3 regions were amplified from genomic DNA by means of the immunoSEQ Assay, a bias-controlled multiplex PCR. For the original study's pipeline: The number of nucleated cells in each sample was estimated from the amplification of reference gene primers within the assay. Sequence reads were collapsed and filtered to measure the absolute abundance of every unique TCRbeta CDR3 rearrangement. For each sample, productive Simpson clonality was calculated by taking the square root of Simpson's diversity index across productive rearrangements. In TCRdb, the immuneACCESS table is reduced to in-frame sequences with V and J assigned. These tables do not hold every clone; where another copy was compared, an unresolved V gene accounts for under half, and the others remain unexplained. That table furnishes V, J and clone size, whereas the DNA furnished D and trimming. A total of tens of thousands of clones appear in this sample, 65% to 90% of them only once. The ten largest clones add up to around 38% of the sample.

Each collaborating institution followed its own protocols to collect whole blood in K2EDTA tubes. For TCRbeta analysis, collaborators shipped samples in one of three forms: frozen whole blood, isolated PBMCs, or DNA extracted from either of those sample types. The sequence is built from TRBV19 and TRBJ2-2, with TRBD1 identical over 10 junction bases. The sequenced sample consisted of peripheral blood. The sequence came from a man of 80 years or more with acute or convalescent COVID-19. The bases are TGTGCCAGCACTCCCGGGACAGGGGTCAACACCGGGGAGCTGTTTTTT. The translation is CASTPGTGVNTGELFF.